Below, 27 T cell receptor beta chains from the same sample are listed, as sequenced in a study of T cell responses to AZD1222 COVID-19 vaccine. The data were produced by immunoSEQ multiplex PCR, yet TCRdb's version contains in-frame clones alone and is incomplete. This table has 130,000 or so clones, around nine tenths appearing once. The source was peripheral blood, collected on day 0 of AZD1222 vaccination. The source of these receptors is an adult in good health.

The chain couples TRBV5-1 to TRBJ1-4; D call uncertain. The CDR3 has 14 amino acids. Looked up from germline, CDR1 is SGHRS and CDR2 is YFSETQ. Trimming pared 5 bases from V and 0 bases from J, leaving 8 bases between. The CDR3 is CASSGRPTNEKLFF. CDR3 coding DNA: TGCGCCAGCAGTGGACGGCCAACTAATGAAAAACTGTTTTTT.

This clone was observed a handful of times. The chain joins TRBV5-3 to TRBJ2-7, with 7 bases that match TRBD1. TRBV5-3 belongs to the ORF category, with a function that is uncertain. After removal of 4 bases from V and 6 bases from J, the junction contained 13 bases not matched to a gene. The CDR3 consists of 15 residues. This chain's CDR3 is CARSPPRDSRSEQYF. The CDR3 nucleotides are TGTGCCAGAAGCCCACCCCGGGACAGCCGAAGCGAGCAGTACTTC.

The gene calls are TRBV7-2 and TRBJ2-1; 11 bases fit TRBD2. The germline V gene has CDR1 SGHTA and CDR2 FQGNSA. This CDR3 contains 19 residues. V dropped 5 bases and J dropped 0; count of bases not matched to a gene: 12. The CDR3 DNA is TGTGCCAGCAGCCCTCGAAGGCTAGCGGGAGGTTACTCCTACAATGAGCAGTTCTTC. This codes for CASSPRRLAGGYSYNEQFF.

This chain links TRBV11-2 with TRBJ1-1; a possible D gene is TRBD1 (6 bases). V gave up 5 bases and J gave up 4 bases, with 14 bases separating them. Germline CDR1 is SGHAT and CDR2 is FQNNGV. There are 14 residues in the CDR3. CDR3 region: CASSPGVWGTEAFF. In DNA, the CDR3 is TGTGCCAGCAGCCCAGGGGTTTGGGGCACTGAAGCTTTCTTT.

Details on this clone: The junction and the germline gene differ at one end; a read error may be behind it. This sequence joins TRBV7-8 and TRBJ2-5; D call uncertain. The CDR3 covers 13 residues. The V gene's germline CDR1 is SGHVS and CDR2 FQNEAQ. The CDR3 reads CASSLIHQETQYF. CDR3 DNA sequence: TGTGCCAGCAGCTTAATTCACCAGGAGACCCAGTACTTC.

The chain recombines TRBV19 with TRBJ2-2; tentatively, D is TRBD1 or TRBD2 (6 bases each). The germline V and J ends were trimmed by 6 bases and 5 bases, with 16 bases remaining between them. Germline CDR1 and CDR2: LNHDA and SQIVND (reference sequence). This CDR3 is built from 15 residues. CDR3 in DNA: TGTGCCAGTAGGGTTGGCAGGGGAGGAACCGGGGAGCTGTTTTTT. It specifies CASRVGRGGTGELFF.

V usage is TRBV5-6 and J usage is TRBJ2-5, with D perhaps TRBD1 (5 bases). The germline V gene encodes CDR1 SGHDT and CDR2 YYEEEE. Trimming shortened V by 5 bases and J by 0 bases, and 14 bases separated the two germline ends. The CDR3 covers 15 residues. CDR3 protein: CASRGLDINQETQYF. CDR3 bases: TGTGCCAGCAGGGGATTGGACATAAACCAAGAGACCCAGTACTTC.

CDR3 protein: CASSLSGRNTDTQYF. Here the CDR3 DNA reads TGTGCCAGCAGTTTAAGTGGGAGGAATACAGATACGCAGTATTTT. The genes are TRBV28 and TRBJ2-3, with D perhaps TRBD2 (6 bases). This CDR3 is built from 15 residues. Trimming took off 2 bases at V and 3 bases at J, with 12 bases between the two ends. Germline values: CDR1 MDHEN, CDR2 SYDVKM. Variable domain in full (rest from reference TRBV28 and TRBJ2-3): DVKVTQSSRYLVKRTGEKVFLECVQDMDHENMFWYRQDPGLGLRLIYFSYDVKMKEKGDIPEGYSVSREKKERFSLILESASTNQTSMYLCASSLSGRNTDTQYFGPGTRLTVL.

The chain carries TRBV6-4 and TRBJ2-6; 10 bases fit TRBD1. The CDR3 runs 19 residues. With V trimmed by 3 bases and J by 4 bases, 12 bases remained unmatched. Germline V gene lookup returns CDR1 MRHNA and CDR2 SNTAGT. DNA of the CDR3: TGTGCCAGCAGTGATTACGGACAGGGGGGGGACATAGGGGCCAACGTCCTGACTTTC. It yields the protein CASSDYGQGGDIGANVLTF.

This chain connects TRBV7-9 to TRBJ1-4, with 9 bases identical to TRBD1. Germline CDR1 reads SEHNR; CDR2 reads FQNEAQ (reference sequence). The CDR3 loop spans 16 amino acids. The V gene end was trimmed by 1 base and the J gene end by 7 bases; junction bases not matched to a gene: 7. In DNA form, the CDR3 reads TGTGCCAGCAGCTTAGAGGACAGGGGCCGACCTGAAAAACTGTTTTTT. It yields the protein CASSLEDRGRPEKLFF. The variable domain in full, completed from reference TRBV7-9 and TRBJ1-4, reads DTGVSQNPRHKITKRGQNVTFRCDPISEHNRLYWYRQTLGQGPEFLTYFQNEAQLEKSRLLSDRFSAERPKGSFSTLEIQRTEQGDSAMYLCASSLEDRGRPEKLFFGSGTQLSVL.

The V and J genes are TRBV3-1 (or the pseudogene TRBV3-2) and TRBJ1-1; tentatively, D is TRBD1 (5 bases). With 1 base removed from V and 5 bases from J, the gap between germline ends came to 11 bases. CDR3 length equals 14 residues. In germline, CDR1 is LGHDT, CDR2 YNNKEL (reference sequence). Written as DNA, the CDR3 is TGTGCCAGCAGCCAAGTCGCAGGGATTACTGAAGCTTTCTTT. This codes for CASSQVAGITEAFF.

The chain has TRBV9 and TRBJ2-3, with 15 positions matching TRBD2. Germline V gene data show CDR1 as SGDLS and CDR2 as YYNGEE. Trimming removed 3 bases from V and 1 base from J; junction bases left unmatched: 6. The CDR3 contains 18 residues. The CDR3 here is CASSAEGLAGGGTDTQYF. In DNA, the CDR3 is TGTGCCAGCAGCGCCGAGGGACTAGCGGGAGGTGGCACAGATACGCAGTATTTT.

The chain is built from TRBV27 and TRBJ1-2, with D perhaps matching TRBD1 (5 bases). Trimming shortened V by 9 bases and J by 3 bases, and 17 bases separated the two germline ends. The CDR3 loop spans 14 amino acids. In germline, CDR1 is MNHEY, CDR2 SMNVEV (reference sequence). DNA of the CDR3: TGTGCCAGACAGTCCGGGACGGAGGACTATGGCTACACCTTC. Translation gives CARQSGTEDYGYTF.

The chain uses TRBV6-2 or TRBV6-3 and TRBJ2-1, with 8 bases matching TRBD2. The V gene's germline CDR1 is MNHEY and CDR2 SVGEGT. This CDR3 contains 15 residues. The ends lost 6 bases at V and 6 bases at J; junction bases unmatched: 10. In DNA form, the CDR3 reads TGTGCCAGCAGCCCCCGGGGGGGCCTGCTCAATGAGCAGTTCTTC. Amino acids: CASSPRGGLLNEQFF.

This clone was detected only a few times. This chain uses TRBV30 with TRBJ1-5, with TRBD1 matching 8 bases. The germline CDR1 and CDR2 sequences are GTSNPN and SVGIG (reference sequence). Unmatched junction bases numbered 8, after V lost 0 bases and J lost 7 bases. The CDR3 covers 15 residues. The CDR3 sequence is CAWSVGQGAEQPQHF. CDR3 coding DNA: TGTGCCTGGAGTGTAGGACAGGGTGCGGAGCAGCCCCAGCATTTT.

V and J are TRBV13 and TRBJ2-1; D is perhaps TRBD2 (5 bases). Deletions cut 2 bases from V and 5 bases from J, with 16 bases between. The CDR3 runs 16 residues. Germline lookup yields CDR1 PRHDT and CDR2 FYEKMQ (reference sequence). In DNA form, the CDR3 reads TGTGCCAGCAGCTTAAACCGTCGGCTAGCCAACAATGAGCAGTTCTTC. It yields the protein CASSLNRRLANNEQFF.

The chain couples TRBV10-3 to TRBJ1-3, with D uncertain. The V gene's germline CDR1 is ENHRY and CDR2 SYGVKD. The V end was cut by 8 bases, the J end by 2 bases, with 10 bases between. This CDR3 spans 13 amino acids. The CDR3 nucleotides are TGTGCCATCGGAGATACTCCTGGAAACACCATATATTTT. This encodes CAIGDTPGNTIYF.

The V call is TRBV6-5, the J call TRBJ1-3, with D possibly being TRBD1 (6 bases). Germline CDR1 is MNHEY and CDR2 is SVGAGI. CDR3 length: 15 amino acids. With 0 bases removed from V and 7 bases from J, the gap between germline ends came to 13 bases. The CDR3 bases are TGTGCCAGCAGTTACTCGAGAAGGGGGGGGAACACCATATATTTT. Residues: CASSYSRRGGNTIYF.

The chain is built from TRBV19 and TRBJ1-2; a weak D match, TRBD1 (5 bases). The CDR3 runs 15 residues. V was pared by 4 bases and J by 4 bases, with 16 bases between. Germline V gene data show CDR1 as LNHDA and CDR2 as SQIVND (reference sequence). CDR3 DNA: TGTGCCAGTAGTACCTCTCCCGACAGTTCCTATGGCTACACCTTC. It codes for CASSTSPDSSYGYTF.

The chain combines TRBV6-5 with TRBJ1-1; 8 bases align to TRBD1. The CDR3 is 14 residues long. The V and J ends lost 6 bases and 4 bases, in that order; junction bases with no gene match: 7. CDR1 is MNHEY and CDR2 is SVGAGI in the germline V gene. The CDR3 loop is CASRDREELTEAFF. The CDR3 region has the DNA TGTGCCAGCAGGGACAGGGAGGAGCTCACTGAAGCTTTCTTT.

The rearrangement links TRBV18 to TRBJ1-1; 10 positions match TRBD1. With 3 bases clipped from V and 4 bases from J, the junction kept 5 bases outside the gene matches. CDR1 KGHSH and CDR2 LQKENI come from the germline V gene. The CDR3 sequence is 15 residues long. This CDR3 reads CASSPRQGATTEAFF. DNA for the CDR3: TGTGCCAGCTCACCTCGACAGGGGGCGACCACTGAAGCTTTCTTT. Looking up the rest from reference TRBV18 and TRBJ1-1 gives the full variable domain: NAGVMQNPRHLVRRRGQEARLRCSPMKGHSHVYWYRQLPEEGLKFMVYLQKENIIDESGMPKERFSAEFPKEGPSILRIQQVVRGDSAAYFCASSPRQGATTEAFFGQGTRLTVV.

The chain employs TRBV5-1 and TRBJ1-1; no clear D. V was pared by 0 bases and J by 0 bases, with 6 bases between. The germline V gene has CDR1 SGHRS and CDR2 YFSETQ. This CDR3 is 14 amino acids long. This chain's CDR3 is CASSLVGMNTEAFF. CDR3 sequence (DNA): TGCGCCAGCAGCTTGGTCGGGATGAACACTGAAGCTTTCTTT.

This clone was observed once. In DNA form, the CDR3 reads TGCGCCAGCAGTTACACAGGGGGCGTCAATGATAGGTCACCCCTCCACTTT. This gives the protein CASSYTGGVNDRSPLHF. V is TRBV5-1 and J is TRBJ1-6; 9 bases fit TRBD1. The trim removed 5 bases at V and 10 bases at J, leaving 16 bases unmatched. The germline CDR1 and CDR2 sequences are SGHRS and YFSETQ. CDR3 size: 17 residues.

The rearrangement links TRBV4-1 to TRBJ2-7; 7 bases agree with TRBD1. This CDR3 is built from 14 residues. Trimming took 2 bases from V and 3 from J; bases not matched to a gene: 4. Germline-derived CDR1 and CDR2 are MGHRA and YSYEKL. The CDR3 region has the DNA TGCGCCAGCAGCCAACCAGGGGGAAGCTACGAGCAGTACTTC. This translates into CASSQPGGSYEQYF.

The V gene is TRBV29-1, the J gene TRBJ2-1, with 13 bases aligning to TRBD2. With V trimmed by 1 base and J by 0 bases, 0 bases remained unmatched. The CDR3 loop spans 16 amino acids. Per germline, CDR1 SQVTM and CDR2 ANQGSEA. Here the CDR3 DNA reads TGCAGCGTTGAAGGGACTAGCGGGAGCTCCTACAATGAGCAGTTCTTC. Residues: CSVEGTSGSSYNEQFF.

The V gene is TRBV27, the J gene TRBJ1-1; D possibly corresponds to TRBD1 (6 bases). The ends were cut back, 0 bases at V and 3 bases at J, with 11 bases in the middle. CDR1 is MNHEY and CDR2 is SMNVEV in the germline V gene (reference sequence). This CDR3 contains 15 residues. The CDR3 bases are TGTGCCAGCAGTTTATCGTGGGGGGCGGACACTGAAGCTTTCTTT. This translates into CASSLSWGADTEAFF.

V is TRBV28 and J is TRBJ1-2, with a tentative D call TRBD1 (5 bases). Germline values: CDR1 MDHEN, CDR2 SYDVKM. This CDR3 has 14 amino acids. The V end was cut by 6 bases, the J end by 7 bases, with 18 bases between. The CDR3 loop is CASSEGTLGAGYTF. The CDR3 nucleotides are TGTGCCAGCAGCGAGGGGACCCTAGGGGCTGGCTACACCTTC.